Shown below are 16 T cell receptor beta chains from a single sample sequenced in a study of response to subunit inactivated influenza vaccine. One entry per CDR3 protein results from TCRdb running MiXCR on the RT-PCR reads. Among fewer than 600,000 distinct CDR3 sequences listed, approximately 7.7% were seen once. Source: PBMCs from blood, taken roughly 24 months after vaccination. Receptor source: a man aged 50-75 years who received an inactivated influenza vaccine.

This clonotype was found many times. V gene TRBV27 combines with J gene TRBJ2-1; D possibly corresponds to TRBD1 (6 bases). Germline-derived CDR1 and CDR2 are MNHEY and SMNVEV (reference sequence). The CDR3 contains 15 residues. V lost 4 bases and J lost 3, with 13 bases in between. The CDR3 here is CASSSADRFYNEQFF. As DNA, the CDR3 is TGTGCCAGCAGTTCTGCGGACAGATTCTACAATGAGCAGTTCTTC.

The CDR3 sequence is CASSFLYPNSPLHF. The CDR3 DNA sequence: TGTGCCAGCAGCTTCTTATATCCCAATTCACCCCTCCACTTT. The chain couples TRBV7-9 to TRBJ1-6; D gene uncertain. The germline V gene encodes CDR1 SEHNR and CDR2 FQNEAQ (reference sequence). The CDR3 totals 14 residues. V was shortened by 3 bases and J by 7 bases, with 10 bases between the two germline ends.

This clonotype has a handful of counts. V gene TRBV7-2 combines with J gene TRBJ2-5, with unresolved D. Germline V gene sequence: CDR1 SGHTA, CDR2 FQGNSA. V shed 4 bases and J shed 12 bases, with 15 bases lying between them. The CDR3 runs 12 residues. CDR3 nucleotides: TGTGCCAGCAGCTCAACTCAGGACCCCAAGTACTTC. Its protein product is CASSSTQDPKYF.

This clonotype was seen more than once but under ten times. The CDR3 DNA reads TGTGCCAGCAGCCAGGGGAGTGGGGTCACTGAAGCTTTCTTT. It is translated as CASSQGSGVTEAFF. The chain couples TRBV3-1 to TRBJ1-1; no clear D. CDR1 is LGHDT, CDR2 YNNKEL, per germline (reference sequence). There are 14 residues in the CDR3. Trimming took off 3 bases at V and 4 bases at J, with 12 bases between the two ends. The full variable domain, rest sourced from reference TRBV3-1 and TRBJ1-1, is DTAVSQTPKYLVTQMGNDKSIKCEQNLGHDTMYWYKQDSKKFLKIMFSYNNKELIINETVPNRFSPKSPDKAHLNLHINSLELGDSAVYFCASSQGSGVTEAFFGQGTRLTVV.

This chain connects TRBV30 to TRBJ1-1; D unresolved. Germline CDR1 and CDR2: GTSNPN and SVGIG (reference sequence). CDR3 length: 13 residues. V was clipped by 3 bases and J by 3 bases, with 11 bases between them. This chain's CDR3 is CAWRHPQDTEAFF. In nucleotides, the CDR3 is TGTGCCTGGAGACACCCCCAGGACACTGAAGCTTTCTTT.

This clonotype has just a few counts. This chain links TRBV28 with TRBJ2-2; D unclear. The CDR3 is 13 amino acids. V dropped 7 bases and J dropped 0 bases, with 6 bases sitting between them. The germline gives CDR1 MDHEN, CDR2 SYDVKM. For the CDR3, the DNA is TGTGCCAGCACTAAGCCGAACACCGGGGAGCTGTTTTTT. Its protein is CASTKPNTGELFF.

This clonotype was observed a handful of times. The rearrangement joins TRBV3-1 to TRBJ2-7, with 8 bases that match TRBD2. The CDR3 extends over 15 amino acids. V lost 0 bases, J lost 7 bases, and 8 bases stayed unmatched. Germline assignment: CDR1 LGHDT and CDR2 YNNKEL (reference sequence). CDR3 loop: CASSQDSGGAWEQYF. In DNA, the CDR3 is TGTGCCAGCAGCCAAGATTCCGGGGGGGCCTGGGAGCAGTACTTC.

The chain uses TRBV20-1 and TRBJ1-4, with 7 bases matching TRBD1. CDR1 is DFQATT and CDR2 is SNEGSKA in the germline V gene (reference sequence). CDR3 size: 13 residues. V was clipped by 5 bases and J by 5 bases; unmatched bases: 5. CDR3 nucleotide sequence: TGCAGTGCTGAGAGGGGGCCGAATGAAAAACTGTTTTTT. Translated, it gives CSAERGPNEKLFF.

The sample holds a few counts of this clonotype. CDR3 region: CASKIGPGASYEQYF. CDR3 in DNA: TGTGCCAGCAAAATAGGGCCGGGGGCCTCCTACGAGCAGTACTTC. The V gene is TRBV28, the J gene TRBJ2-7; D is tentatively TRBD1 or TRBD2 (6 bases each). This CDR3 is built from 15 residues. CDR1 and CDR2 (germline): MDHEN, SYDVKM. V dropped 7 bases and J dropped 0 bases, with 16 bases sitting between them.

This clonotype came up a few times. The rearrangement joins TRBV4-1 to TRBJ2-7; possibly TRBD2 for D (5 bases). CDR1 is MGHRA, CDR2 YSYEKL, per germline. V lost 2 bases, J lost 3 bases, and 14 bases lay in between. CDR3 length equals 15 residues. The CDR3 DNA follows: TGCGCCAGCAGCCAACAACTTCGGGGAAGCTACGAGCAGTACTTC. It is translated as CASSQQLRGSYEQYF.

The chain recombines TRBV20-1 with TRBJ2-3, with 8 bases identical to TRBD1. Trimming took 5 bases from V and 0 from J; bases not matched to a gene: 4. Germline values: CDR1 DFQATT, CDR2 SNEGSKA (reference sequence). This CDR3 is built from 14 residues. Written as DNA, the CDR3 is TGCAGTGCTTTTCGGGACAGGAGCACAGATACGCAGTATTTT. This sequence encodes CSAFRDRSTDTQYF.

Only a few counts were recorded for this clonotype. The V gene is TRBV7-2, the J gene TRBJ2-3; TRBD2 might be the D (6 bases). The CDR3 contains 16 residues. V lost 1 base, J lost 1 base, and 12 bases lay in between. Germline CDR1 and CDR2: SGHTA and FQGNSA. CDR3 DNA sequence: TGTGCCAGCAGCTTAGGCGGGATTCGGGGCACAGATACGCAGTATTTT. Translating it yields CASSLGGIRGTDTQYF.

The genes are TRBV6-1 and TRBJ2-1; D is perhaps TRBD2 (5 bases). This CDR3 spans 15 amino acids. Deletions cut 6 bases from V and 8 bases from J, with 20 bases between. Germline lookup yields CDR1 MNHNS and CDR2 SASEGT. The CDR3 DNA reads as TGTGCCAGCAGGTCTAGCAGCCTGATCATGGATGAGCAGTTCTTC. As protein: CASRSSSLIMDEQFF.

The genes are TRBV5-6 and TRBJ1-1; 10 bases match TRBD1. There are 14 residues in the CDR3. CDR1 SGHDT and CDR2 YYEEEE come from the germline V gene. The V and J ends lost 4 bases and 7 bases, in that order; junction bases with no gene match: 7. This CDR3 is CASSGTGTGDEAFF. The DNA of the CDR3 is TGTGCCAGCAGCGGAACCGGGACAGGGGATGAAGCTTTCTTT.

V and J are TRBV24-1 and TRBJ2-3, with 8 nucleotides matching TRBD1. V gave up 5 bases and J gave up 2 bases; unmatched junction bases: 5. The CDR3 consists of 15 residues. The germline V gene encodes CDR1 KGHDR and CDR2 SFDVKD. The CDR3 region has the DNA TGTGCCACCAGTGCAGCGGACAGGGCCACAGATACGCAGTATTTT. Translated, it gives CATSAADRATDTQYF.

This clonotype turned up a few times. This chain connects TRBV20-1 to TRBJ2-1; TRBD2 agrees at 11 bases. The germline CDR1 and CDR2 sequences are DFQATT and SNEGSKA (reference sequence). The CDR3 length is 17 residues. Trimming took 5 bases from V and 1 from J; bases not matched to a gene: 10. In DNA form, the CDR3 reads TGCAGTGCTGAGGGTAGCGGGAGGGCCGGGTCCTACAATGAGCAGTTCTTC. As protein: CSAEGSGRAGSYNEQFF.